The 22 T cell receptor beta chains listed next were all sequenced from one sample in a study of human T cells and chemical hapten exposure. MiXCR, run by TCRdb on the RACE reads, gives a single entry per CDR3 protein. The repertoire holds fewer than 95,000 distinct CDR3 sequences, with roughly 9.6% as singletons. The time point denotes: patch test 2, 6 weeks after DPC sensitization. As to treatment: therapeutic diphenylcyclopropenone sensitization with weekly scalp DPC. The sequences come from whole blood, collected in connection with sensitization to the hapten diphenylcyclopropenone (DPC). Source of these receptors: a middle-aged man with alopecia areata. Some clones in this sample may be carry-over from other donors' samples.

This clonotype was seen many times. The V gene is TRBV28, the J gene TRBJ1-6; the D is unclear. The ends were cut back, 8 bases at V and 6 bases at J, with 5 bases in the middle. The CDR3 has 11 amino acids. Germline V CDR1 and CDR2: MDHEN, SYDVKM. This chain's CDR3 is CASSANSPLHF. For the CDR3, the DNA is TGTGCCAGCTCGGCTAATTCACCCCTCCACTTT.

This clonotype has just a few counts. This chain links TRBV18 with TRBJ2-7; the D gene could be TRBD1 or TRBD2 (5 bases each). V was shortened by 6 bases and J by 5 bases, with 14 bases between the two germline ends. The CDR3 is 13 residues long. Germline V gene lookup returns CDR1 KGHSH and CDR2 LQKENI. CDR3 coding DNA: TGTGCCAGCTCGAACGGGATCAGGGACGAGCAGTACGTC. Protein product: CASSNGIRDEQYV.

This clonotype was seen many times. The chain's CDR3 is CSVRVADSSNQPQHF. The CDR3 DNA sequence: TGCAGCGTTCGAGTTGCGGACAGTAGCAATCAGCCCCAGCATTTT. The rearrangement joins TRBV29-1 to TRBJ1-5; weak D call: TRBD1 (6 bases). Germline CDR1 and CDR2: SQVTM and ANQGSEA. This CDR3 region has 15 residues. Trimming took 5 bases from V and 0 from J, leaving 14 bases between them.

This clonotype has a count of ten or more. V usage is TRBV9 and J usage is TRBJ2-5, with 12 positions matching TRBD2. The junction had 10 bases not matched to a gene; V was cut back by 4 bases and J by 0 bases. Germline CDR1 reads SGDLS; CDR2 reads YYNGEE. The CDR3 is 18 amino acids. This chain's CDR3 is CASSPPGLAGSYQETQYF. DNA for the CDR3: TGTGCCAGCAGCCCACCGGGACTAGCGGGTTCGTACCAAGAGACCCAGTACTTC.

This clonotype occurred a few times. The chain links TRBV9 to TRBJ1-4; D is uncertain. V dropped 8 bases and J dropped 0 bases, with 17 bases sitting between them. The CDR3 runs to 16 residues. Germline V gives CDR1 SGDLS, CDR2 YYNGEE. CDR3 DNA: TGTGCCAGTTCCGGACGGTTCTCGCCAACTAATGAAAAACTGTTTTTT. Its translation: CASSGRFSPTNEKLFF.

The gene calls are TRBV7-2 and TRBJ1-5, with unresolved D. CDR1 and CDR2 from the germline V gene are SGHTA and FQGNSA. The CDR3 sequence is 13 residues long. The ends were cut back, 3 bases at V and 6 bases at J, with 9 bases in the middle. CDR3 protein: CASSLIGGQPQHF. The CDR3, as DNA: TGTGCCAGCAGCTTGATCGGAGGTCAGCCCCAGCATTTT.

In this sample, this clonotype turned up many times. This chain links TRBV10-3 with TRBJ2-3, with 7 bases identical to TRBD2. Germline CDR1 is ENHRY and CDR2 is SYGVKD. This CDR3 contains 15 residues. Trimming took 6 bases from V and 1 from J; bases not matched to a gene: 7. DNA for the CDR3: TGTGCCATCAGACTCGGACTAGTGGGCACAGATACGCAGTATTTT. It is translated as CAIRLGLVGTDTQYF.

This clonotype was picked up many times. This sequence joins TRBV9 and TRBJ1-3, with TRBD1 as a possible D gene (6 bases). The ends were cut back, 4 bases at V and 0 bases at J, with 8 bases in the middle. This CDR3 contains 14 residues. Germline-derived CDR1 and CDR2 are SGDLS and YYNGEE. The CDR3 is CASSLDSSGNTIYF. DNA of the CDR3: TGTGCCAGCAGCCTGGACAGCTCTGGAAACACCATATATTTT.

This chain uses TRBV6-2 or TRBV6-3 with TRBJ2-1; maybe TRBD2 (6 bases). The CDR3 is 17 residues long. Germline CDR1 reads MNHEY; CDR2 reads SVGEGT. V lost 6 bases and J 1 base, leaving 19 bases between the germline ends. CDR3 residues: CASSLPGGMGSYNEQFF. CDR3 nucleotide sequence: TGTGCCAGCAGCCTCCCGGGCGGGATGGGATCCTACAATGAGCAGTTCTTC.

The sample holds a few counts of this clonotype. This chain joins TRBV30 and TRBJ1-2; maybe TRBD1 (5 bases). Deletions cut 0 bases from V and 0 bases from J, with 14 bases between. The CDR3 has 16 amino acids. Germline CDR1 is GTSNPN and CDR2 is SVGIG (reference sequence). DNA of the CDR3: TGTGCCTGGAGTGTACGGAGGGGAAACCCTAACTATGGCTACACCTTC. It yields the protein CAWSVRRGNPNYGYTF.

The J gene is TRBJ1-1, the V gene TRBV2; D is uncertain. The CDR3 has 15 amino acids. Trimming left V 0 bases short and J 1 base short, with 9 bases between. Germline CDR1 and CDR2: SNHLY and FYNNEI. CDR3 coding DNA: TGTGCCAGCAGTGAAGCGTCTTCGGGGAACACTGAAGCTTTCTTT. This gives the protein CASSEASSGNTEAFF.

This clonotype turned up a few times. V usage is TRBV19 and J usage is TRBJ2-3, with 8 bases that match TRBD2. This CDR3 has 14 amino acids. The ends lost 7 bases at V and 10 bases at J; junction bases unmatched: 13. In germline, CDR1 is LNHDA, CDR2 SQIVND (reference sequence). The CDR3 region is CASTKRVGRGAQYF. In DNA form, the CDR3 reads TGTGCCAGTACTAAAAGAGTCGGGAGGGGGGCGCAGTATTTT.

The genes are TRBV16 and TRBJ1-2; 11 bases line up with TRBD1. This CDR3 is 14 amino acids long. V trimming: 3 bases; J trimming: 7 bases; junction bases outside the gene matches: 4. Germline CDR1 KGHSY, CDR2 FQNENV. The CDR3 DNA follows: TGTGCCAGCAGCCAGGACAGGGGGCGAGGTGGCTACACCTTC. Protein sequence: CASSQDRGRGGYTF.

In its sample, this clonotype was seen a few times. V gene TRBV6-5 combines with J gene TRBJ2-2; 15 bases are a match to TRBD2. Germline V gene lookup returns CDR1 MNHEY and CDR2 SVGAGI. Trimming at V came to 2 bases and at J to 5 bases, leaving 3 bases not matched to a gene. CDR3 length equals 17 residues. The CDR3 DNA follows: TGTGCCAGCAGTTACGGACTAGCGGGAGGGGGAACCGGGGAGCTGTTTTTT. It yields the protein CASSYGLAGGGTGELFF.

The chain employs TRBV7-2 and TRBJ2-3, with D perhaps matching TRBD1 (5 bases). Trimming removed 5 bases from V and 6 bases from J, with 18 bases in between. The CDR3 is 15 amino acids. Germline V gives CDR1 SGHTA, CDR2 FQGNSA. DNA for the CDR3: TGTGCCAGCAGCCTAACAAGCCAGGGATACGATACGCAGTATTTT. It is translated as CASSLTSQGYDTQYF.

This clonotype has just a few counts. V and J are TRBV29-1 and TRBJ2-3, with 10 bases that match TRBD1. Germline V gene sequence: CDR1 SQVTM, CDR2 ANQGSEA. V was clipped by 0 bases and J by 4 bases; unmatched bases: 19. This CDR3 contains 20 residues. The CDR3: CSVEDWRQGAIGIRADTQYF. Written as DNA, the CDR3 is TGCAGCGTTGAAGATTGGAGACAGGGGGCGATCGGGATACGGGCAGATACGCAGTATTTT.

This clonotype was recorded at least ten times. The chain has TRBV2 and TRBJ2-7; D may be TRBD1 or TRBD2 (5 bases each). This CDR3 spans 12 amino acids. Germline values: CDR1 SNHLY, CDR2 FYNNEI. The V end lost 3 bases, the J end lost 3 bases, and 6 bases lay between the germline ends. CDR3 coding DNA: TGTGCCAGCAGTGAGGGGGACTACGAGCAGTACGTC. Protein sequence: CASSEGDYEQYV.

This clonotype was seen a handful of times. This chain joins TRBV30 and TRBJ2-7; no definite D call. Germline V gene sequence: CDR1 GTSNPN, CDR2 SVGIG (reference sequence). The CDR3 has 15 residues. V was clipped by 3 bases and J by 0 bases, with 15 bases between them. The CDR3 region has the DNA TGTGCCTGGAGGTCCGCTCCCACTCGCTCCTACGAGCAGTACTTC. Encoded protein: CAWRSAPTRSYEQYF. Full variable domain (outside the CDR3, taken from reference TRBV30 and TRBJ2-7): SQTIHQWPATLVQPVGSPLSLECTVEGTSNPNLYWYRQAAGRGLQLLFYSVGIGQISSEVPQNLSASRPQDRQFILSSKKLLLSDSGFYLCAWRSAPTRSYEQYFGPGTRLTVT.

This clonotype has at least ten counts. V usage is TRBV29-1 and J usage is TRBJ1-1; a possible D gene is TRBD1 (6 bases). Germline loops: CDR1 SQVTM, CDR2 ANQGSEA. The CDR3 consists of 13 residues. The ends were cut back, 4 bases at V and 3 bases at J, with 12 bases in the middle. This CDR3 is CSVVYREDTEAFF. CDR3 bases: TGCAGCGTTGTCTACAGGGAGGACACTGAAGCTTTCTTT.

This clonotype turned up a few times. The V and J genes are TRBV29-1 and TRBJ2-5, with 9 nucleotides matching TRBD1. The CDR3 has 12 amino acids. With V trimmed by 3 bases and J by 5 bases, 1 base remained unmatched. Germline-derived CDR1 and CDR2 are SQVTM and ANQGSEA. The CDR3 region has the DNA TGCAGCGTTGACGACAGGGGGGAGACCCAGTACTTC. Residues: CSVDDRGETQYF.

The gene calls are TRBV14 and TRBJ1-2, with a weak D call TRBD1 (5 bases). V shed 4 bases and J shed 2 bases, with 20 bases lying between them. The CDR3 has 17 residues. CDR1 is SGHDN and CDR2 is FVKESK in the germline V gene. Here the CDR3 DNA reads TGTGCCAGCAGCCCGGCTGCTGGGGGAATACTCAACTATGGCTACACCTTC. Amino acids: CASSPAAGGILNYGYTF.

This clonotype was seen ten or more times. The gene calls are TRBV20-1 and TRBJ2-3; tentatively, D is TRBD1 or TRBD2 (6 bases each). Germline V gene data show CDR1 as DFQATT and CDR2 as SNEGSKA (reference sequence). This CDR3 has 14 amino acids. V was shortened by 0 bases and J by 6 bases, with 13 bases between the two germline ends. CDR3 sequence (DNA): TGCAGTGCTAGAGACACGGGGGCCGGGGATACGCAGTATTTT. As protein: CSARDTGAGDTQYF.